This note documents a single TCR beta chain sequence. This clonotype was recorded many times. Its target antigen remains unknown. Base qualities are not recorded, but no much larger clone differs from it by a single base. The germline V gene sets CDR1 to KGHDR and CDR2 to SFDVKD. From the cysteine through the phenylalanine, the CDR3 covers 18 amino acids. Only the CDR3 DNA stays, 54 bases, in frame from base 1. Relative to germline, V is missing 0 bases and J is missing 5 bases, with 10 bases of the junction outside any gene match. The sample belongs to a study of response to subunit inactivated influenza vaccine (dated by TCRdb to between 2018 and 2020). At the level of the whole study: Deep quantitative profiling of the T cell receptor repertoire was used in the study to follow responses to a trivalent subunit inactivated influenza vaccine.

Overall study results and their limits: The authors suggested that each seasonal influenza vaccination may recruit only a limited number of new T cells.

The library was built by means of RT-PCR. Sequenced using an Illumina HiSeq 2500. Using fastp trimming at Q25 and MiXCR clonotype assembly, TCRdb reanalyzed the public sequencing data and kept in-frame beta chains. One record per CDR3 amino acid sequence lists the most common genes and DNA. In all, the sample holds about 700,000 distinct CDR3 sequences, and 15% to 19% of those were seen once. The top ten hold 11% of the sample. The TCR comes from a man aged 45 to 65 who received an inactivated influenza vaccine. Donor details come from another sample of the same person, matched by shared clones. The material was PBMCs from blood, obtained roughly 13 days after vaccination. This chain is built from TRBV24-1 and TRBJ2-2; 8 middle bases align to TRBD1. The CDR3 protein: CATSDLPGRGRRTGELFF. The DNA sequence is TGTGCCACCAGTGATTTGCCGGGCAGGGGGCGGAGGACCGGGGAGCTGTTTTTT.